This T cell receptor (beta chain) derives from a study of T cell changes during pregnancy in multiple sclerosis. Clones were sequenced by immunoSEQ multiplex PCR, and TCRdb holds only the in-frame ones, with some missing. The table lists tens of thousands of clones, roughly 92% of them singletons. The CDR3 contains 14 residues. Trimming removed 3 bases from V and 6 bases from J, with 9 bases in between. The germline V gene has CDR1 SNHLY and CDR2 FYNNEI. This clone was detected only a few times. The material sequenced was peripheral blood, taken in the second trimester of pregnancy. The chain couples TRBV2 to TRBJ1-6; D gene uncertain. The TCR originated in a female donor with multiple sclerosis, enrolled in a pregnancy study. The CDR3 coding sequence is TGTGCCAGCAGTGAGCGAGATTCTAATTCACCCCTCCACTTT. This gives the protein CASSERDSNSPLHF.